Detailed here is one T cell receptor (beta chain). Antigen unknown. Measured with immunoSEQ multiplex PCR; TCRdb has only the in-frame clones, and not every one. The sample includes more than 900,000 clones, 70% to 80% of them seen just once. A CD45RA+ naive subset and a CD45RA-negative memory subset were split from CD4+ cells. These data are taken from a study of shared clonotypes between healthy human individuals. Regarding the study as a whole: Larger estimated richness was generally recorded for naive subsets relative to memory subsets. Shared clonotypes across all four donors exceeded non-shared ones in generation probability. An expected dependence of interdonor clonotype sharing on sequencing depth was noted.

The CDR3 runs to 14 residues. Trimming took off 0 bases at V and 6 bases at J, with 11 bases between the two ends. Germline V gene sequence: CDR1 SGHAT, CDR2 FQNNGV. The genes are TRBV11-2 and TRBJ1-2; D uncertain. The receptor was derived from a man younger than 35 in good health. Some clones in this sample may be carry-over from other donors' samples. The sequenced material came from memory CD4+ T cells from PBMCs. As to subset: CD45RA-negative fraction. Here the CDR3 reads CASSLDSAGNGYTF. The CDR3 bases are TGTGCCAGCAGCTTAGATTCAGCGGGGAATGGCTACACCTTC.